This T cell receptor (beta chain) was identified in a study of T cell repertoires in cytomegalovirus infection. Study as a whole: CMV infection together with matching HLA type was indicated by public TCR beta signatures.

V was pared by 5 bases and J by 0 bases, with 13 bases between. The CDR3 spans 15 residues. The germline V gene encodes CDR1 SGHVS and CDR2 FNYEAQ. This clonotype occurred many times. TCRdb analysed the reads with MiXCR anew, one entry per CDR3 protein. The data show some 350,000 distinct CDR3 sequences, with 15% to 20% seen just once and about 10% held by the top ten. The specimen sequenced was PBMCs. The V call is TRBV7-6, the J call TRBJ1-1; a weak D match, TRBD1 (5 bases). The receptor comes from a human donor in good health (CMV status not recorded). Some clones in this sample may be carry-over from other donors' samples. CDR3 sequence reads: CASSQTRVMNTEAFF. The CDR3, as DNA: TGTGCCAGCAGCCAAACCAGGGTAATGAACACTGAAGCTTTCTTT.